What follows are 32 T cell receptor beta chains derived from one specimen sequenced in a study of molecular identifiers for immune sequencing clone quantification. TCRdb reprocessed the PCR reads with MiXCR, giving one entry per CDR3 protein. The table records roughly 71,000 distinct CDR3 sequences, about 18% of them present only once. Material: naive CD8+ T cells from blood, with Jurkat cell RNA spiked in. The subset is: FACS-sorted CD8+CD4-CCR7+CD45RA+ naive T cells. The receptors derive from a human donor in good health. Some libraries in this study had Jurkat cell RNA spiked in.

In its sample, this clonotype was seen many times. The DNA of the CDR3 is TGTGCCAGCAGCCCGGAGAACCAAGAGACCCAGTACTTC. This sequence encodes CASSPENQETQYF. V is TRBV3-1 and J is TRBJ2-5; unclear D gene. Germline CDR1 and CDR2: LGHDT and YNNKEL (reference sequence). The CDR3 sequence is 13 residues long. Trimming stripped 4 bases from V and 0 bases from J, with 6 bases between.

This clonotype has more than one count but fewer than ten. The CDR3 region is CASSESPLGRDTPNYGYTF. CDR3 sequence (DNA): TGTGCCAGCAGTGAAAGCCCCCTGGGCAGGGACACGCCTAACTATGGCTACACCTTC. The chain is built from TRBV25-1 and TRBJ1-2, with D possibly TRBD1 on 6 matching bases. The length of the CDR3 is 19 residues. Germline CDR1 MGHDK, CDR2 SYGVNS. The V and J ends lost 2 bases and 0 bases respectively, with 22 bases between them.

This clonotype was recorded many times. This chain links TRBV20-1 with TRBJ1-6, with TRBD1 identical over 7 bases. Germline trimming cut 0 bases from V and 0 bases from J; bases unmatched to any gene: 8. The CDR3 is 18 residues long. The germline V gene encodes CDR1 DFQATT and CDR2 SNEGSKA (reference sequence). This CDR3 reads CSARDRGGQSSYNSPLHF. CDR3 sequence (DNA): TGCAGTGCTAGAGATCGGGGGGGACAGAGCTCCTATAATTCACCCCTCCACTTT.

This clonotype appeared many times. The rearrangement links TRBV6-1 to TRBJ2-7; D is undetermined. V was clipped by 6 bases and J by 4 bases, with 13 bases between them. CDR3 length: 13 residues. The germline V gene encodes CDR1 MNHNS and CDR2 SASEGT. The CDR3, as DNA: TGTGCCAGCAGGGGGTCGGGCGGATACGAGCAGTACTTC. The encoded protein is CASRGSGGYEQYF.

In this sample, this clonotype turned up many times. V usage is TRBV19 and J usage is TRBJ2-2, with 9 bases fitting TRBD2. Trimming took 4 bases from V and 6 from J; bases not matched to a gene: 3. The CDR3 totals 14 residues. From germline, CDR1 is LNHDA and CDR2 SQIVND (reference sequence). The CDR3 reads CASSKIAGAGELFF. CDR3 DNA: TGTGCCAGTAGTAAAATAGCGGGAGCCGGGGAGCTGTTTTTT.

This clonotype was counted ten times or more. The V gene is TRBV12-3 or TRBV12-4, the J gene TRBJ2-5; D call uncertain. The CDR3 covers 13 residues. V shed 6 bases and J shed 2 bases, with 10 bases lying between them. CDR3 in amino acids: CASSPTGQETQYF. DNA for the CDR3: TGTGCCAGCAGCCCTACTGGACAAGAGACCCAGTACTTC.

The chain is built from TRBV28 and TRBJ1-2, with D possibly TRBD1 on 5 matching bases. The CDR3 is 15 amino acids. Trimming pared 4 bases from V and 0 bases from J, leaving 12 bases between. Germline values: CDR1 MDHEN, CDR2 SYDVKM. CDR3 amino acids: CASSSARETNYGYTF. CDR3 DNA sequence: TGTGCCAGCAGTTCTGCCAGGGAAACTAACTATGGCTACACCTTC.

Turning to this clonotype: This may be a read error, as it is one base from a much larger clone. The V call is TRBV27, the J call TRBJ1-1; a possible D gene is TRBD1 (6 bases). V was shortened by 3 bases and J by 6 bases, with 17 bases between the two germline ends. The CDR3 is 15 amino acids. Germline V gene sequence: CDR1 MNHEY, CDR2 SMNVEV (reference sequence). The DNA of the CDR3 is TGTGCCAGCAGTTTTTTTGGACAGAAAGAAGCTGAAGCTTTCTTT. Its translation is CASSFFGQKEAEAFF.

As regards this clonotype: It is likely a read error, because the conserved phenylalanine at the end of the CDR3 is missing. The rearrangement links TRBV4-1 to TRBJ2-1, with a tentative D call TRBD2 (5 bases). From germline, CDR1 is MGHRA and CDR2 YSYEKL. The CDR3 extends over 17 amino acids. V was trimmed by 1 base and J by 8 bases, leaving 21 bases between them. The CDR3 protein is CASSQAASLAPRDEQFS. In nucleotides, the CDR3 is TGCGCCAGCAGCCAAGCCGCTAGCCTCGCGCCAAGGGATGAGCAGTTCTCC.

As regards this clonotype: Being one base from a much bigger clone, this may be a read error. This sequence joins TRBV4-2 and TRBJ2-7; a possible D gene is TRBD1 (5 bases). The CDR3 has 12 amino acids. The V gene's germline CDR1 is LGHNA and CDR2 YNFKEQ. The CDR3 is CAGSQGFYEQYF. CDR3 sequence (DNA): TGTGCCGGCAGCCAGGGATTTTACGAGCAGTACTTC.

This clonotype has a count of ten or more. This chain joins TRBV19 and TRBJ2-3, with D perhaps being TRBD1 or TRBD2 (5 bases each). Trimming removed 5 bases at V and 11 bases at J, with 23 bases between. The CDR3 covers 15 residues. CDR1 and CDR2 from the germline V gene are LNHDA and SQIVND (reference sequence). CDR3 in DNA: TGTGCCAGTAGTGTGGGGGTAGCGAGTCCGAAAGGGCAGTATTTT. Its protein product is CASSVGVASPKGQYF.

This clonotype was detected a few times. The chain recombines TRBV12-1 with TRBJ2-1; TRBD1, the D gene given by the table, was not confirmed from the DNA. TRBV12-1 is deemed a pseudogene. The length of the CDR3 is 13 residues. Here the CDR3 DNA reads TGTGCCAGCAGCTTTTTGGGGCACCATGAGCAGTTCTTC. It specifies CASSFLGHHEQFF.

This clonotype was picked up a small number of times. The CDR3 sequence: CASGPHLGGVNSYNEQFF. CDR3 in DNA: TGCGCCAGCGGACCCCACCTCGGGGGCGTTAACTCCTACAATGAGCAGTTCTTC. The rearrangement links TRBV4-3 to TRBJ2-1; either TRBD1 or TRBD2 may supply D (6 bases each). There are 18 residues in the CDR3. V dropped 8 bases and J dropped 0 bases, with 23 bases sitting between them. Germline assignment: CDR1 LGHNA and CDR2 YSLEER.

Of note for this clonotype: A much larger clone differs from this one at a single base, so this may be a read error. The J gene is TRBJ2-2, the V gene TRBV12-3 or TRBV12-4, with D uncertain. The CDR3 runs to 13 residues. Deletions cut 5 bases from V and 6 bases from J, with 10 bases between. The CDR3 spells CASSLFNAGELFF. CDR3 DNA: TGTGCCAGCAGTCTCTTTAACGCCGGGGAGCTGTTTTTT.

A remark on this clonotype: A much larger clonotype is one base distant, so this may be a read error. The chain joins TRBV4-1 to TRBJ2-3; tentatively, D is TRBD2 (5 bases). The CDR3 covers 16 residues. Germline V CDR1 and CDR2: MGHRA, YSYEKL. Trimming stripped 2 bases from V and 5 bases from J, with 17 bases between. For the CDR3, the DNA is TGCGCCAGCAGCCAACAGACTGGCGGGCGTGGAGATACGCAGTATTTT. Translated: CASSQQTGGRGDTQYF.

Many counts were recorded for this clonotype. The chain recombines TRBV5-5 with TRBJ2-3, with 7 bases identical to TRBD2. J gave up 2 bases and V 0 bases, and 9 bases lay outside the gene matches. CDR1 SGHKS and CDR2 YYEKEE come from the germline V gene (reference sequence). The CDR3 runs to 17 residues. The CDR3 DNA sequence: TGTGCCAGCAGCTTGGCCCCAGGACTAGTAGACACAGATACGCAGTATTTT. It is translated as CASSLAPGLVDTDTQYF.

Only a few counts were recorded for this clonotype. V usage is TRBV28 and J usage is TRBJ2-1; D unclear. Germline CDR1 and CDR2: MDHEN and SYDVKM. The CDR3 sequence is 13 residues long. The V and J ends lost 7 bases and 4 bases respectively, with 11 bases between them. CDR3 DNA: TGTGCCAGCACTGGCGGAGAGTACAATGAGCAGTTCTTC. Translating it yields CASTGGEYNEQFF.

Concerning this clonotype itself: This may come from a read error, since a much larger clone is one base off. The genes are TRBV30 and TRBJ2-1; D unclear. The germline V gene has CDR1 GTSNPN and CDR2 SVGIG (reference sequence). CDR3 length: 11 residues. The CDR3 protein is CAWSNFNEQLF. Here the CDR3 DNA reads TGTGCCTGGAGCAACTTCAATGAGCAGCTCTTC.

This clonotype has at least ten counts. CDR3 sequence (DNA): TGTGCCAAAGACGGAGCCCCCCATGAGCAGTTCTTC. This translates into CAKDGAPHEQFF. J is TRBJ2-1 and V is TRBV27; no firm D call. The ends were cut back, 10 bases at V and 8 bases at J, with 15 bases in the middle. Germline CDR1 reads MNHEY; CDR2 reads SMNVEV (reference sequence). The CDR3 loop spans 12 amino acids.

In DNA form, the CDR3 reads TGCGCCAGCAGCCAAGATCTATACAATGAGCAGTTCTTC. This sequence encodes CASSQDLYNEQFF. This sequence joins TRBV4-3 and TRBJ2-1, with D unclear. The V end was cut by 0 bases, the J end by 4 bases, with 4 bases between. The CDR3 is 13 residues long. Germline-derived CDR1 and CDR2 are LGHNA and YSLEER.

Ten or more counts support this clonotype. CDR3 protein: CASSMSPGAYEQYF. In DNA form, the CDR3 reads TGTGCCAGTAGTATGTCGCCAGGGGCCTACGAGCAGTACTTC. This rearrangement joins TRBV19 to TRBJ2-7; TRBD1 is a possible D gene (6 bases). The ends were cut back, 3 bases at V and 2 bases at J, with 11 bases in the middle. Germline lookup yields CDR1 LNHDA and CDR2 SQIVND (reference sequence). This CDR3 is built from 14 residues.

This clonotype was observed at least ten times. The J gene is TRBJ2-3, the V gene TRBV4-1, with no clear D. The CDR3 covers 14 residues. The germline V gene encodes CDR1 MGHRA and CDR2 YSYEKL. Between the trimmed V and J ends, which lost 1 base and 0 bases, there was a span of 5 bases. CDR3 loop: CASSQAVSTDTQYF. As DNA, the CDR3 is TGCGCCAGCAGCCAAGCAGTTAGCACAGATACGCAGTATTTT.

This clonotype was seen repeatedly, ten times or more. The V and J genes are TRBV19 and TRBJ1-5; D is perhaps TRBD1 (5 bases). The CDR3 spans 13 residues. The germline CDR1 and CDR2 sequences are LNHDA and SQIVND (reference sequence). Trimming cost V 10 bases and J 12 bases, with 22 bases left between them. CDR3 sequence (DNA): TGTGCCACCCTCCCCCCGGGACCGGGAGTCCAGCATTTT. Protein: CATLPPGPGVQHF.

To note about this clonotype: It may be a read error: a sequence one base away is much more abundant. The J gene is TRBJ1-1, the V gene TRBV12-3 or TRBV12-4; tentatively, D is TRBD1 (6 bases). The CDR3 contains 12 residues. CDR3 nucleotides: TGTGCCAGCAGCATATCAATTCACAGGGCTCTCTTT. Translation gives CASSISIHRALF.

The genes are TRBV24-1 and TRBJ2-3, with D maybe TRBD1 (5 bases). The CDR3 has 13 amino acids. The germline V and J ends were trimmed by 5 bases and 4 bases, with 9 bases remaining between them. From germline, CDR1 is KGHDR and CDR2 SFDVKD. CDR3 amino acids: CATSVDSADTQYF. The DNA for the CDR3 is TGTGCCACCAGTGTTGACAGCGCAGATACGCAGTATTTT.

This clonotype appeared many times. This chain links TRBV7-9 with TRBJ2-3; tentative D call: TRBD1 (5 bases). V lost 3 bases, J lost 5 bases, and 21 bases lay in between. This CDR3 is 17 amino acids long. CDR1 SEHNR and CDR2 FQNEAQ come from the germline V gene (reference sequence). The CDR3 region has the DNA TGTGCCAGCAGCTTTCATGACGGTTTCAGGGTGGAAGATACGCAGTATTTT. Translated: CASSFHDGFRVEDTQYF.

In this sample, this clonotype turned up many times. The CDR3 here is CSARDPGLSYNEQFF. CDR3 in DNA: TGCAGTGCTAGAGATCCGGGACTATCTTACAATGAGCAGTTCTTC. V is TRBV20-1 and J is TRBJ2-1, with 7 positions matching TRBD2. This CDR3 comprises 15 residues. J was trimmed by 4 bases and V by 0 bases; bases with no gene match: 6. The germline V gene encodes CDR1 DFQATT and CDR2 SNEGSKA (reference sequence).

The table lists this clonotype with many counts. The chain uses TRBV14 and TRBJ2-3; no definite D call. V was shortened by 3 bases and J by 7 bases, with 5 bases between the two germline ends. Germline loops: CDR1 SGHDN, CDR2 FVKESK. This CDR3 region has 11 residues. In nucleotides, the CDR3 is TGTGCCAGCAGCCAGGGGAATACGCAGTATTTT. It encodes CASSQGNTQYF.

Many counts were recorded for this clonotype. The genes are TRBV28 and TRBJ1-2; a weak D match, TRBD1 (6 bases). The germline CDR1 and CDR2 sequences are MDHEN and SYDVKM. The CDR3 is made up of 17 amino acids. The V gene lost 6 bases and the J gene lost 6 bases, with 26 bases spanning the gap. The DNA of the CDR3 is TGTGCCAGCAGCACACCAAGCGTAACGACAGGCAACCATGGCTACACCTTC. Translated: CASSTPSVTTGNHGYTF.

This clonotype has a count of ten or more. The rearrangement uses TRBV9 and TRBJ2-7; D is perhaps TRBD1 (6 bases). The CDR3 extends over 15 amino acids. The germline gives CDR1 SGDLS, CDR2 YYNGEE. Deletions cut 3 bases from V and 1 base from J, with 14 bases between. DNA of the CDR3: TGTGCCAGCAGCGCCCCCGGGACATCATCCTACGAGCAGTACTTC. Protein sequence: CASSAPGTSSYEQYF.

The sample holds many counts of this clonotype. V gene TRBV6-2 or TRBV6-3 combines with J gene TRBJ2-3; no definite D call. V lost 2 bases and J lost 3, with 15 bases in between. This CDR3 has 16 amino acids. In germline, CDR1 is MNHEY, CDR2 SVGEGT. CDR3 residues: CASSYTHPIWTDTQYF. The CDR3, as DNA: TGTGCCAGCAGTTACACCCACCCCATTTGGACAGATACGCAGTATTTT.

As regards this clonotype: This sequence may be a read error, since a much larger clone differs from it by one base. The chain uses TRBV6-5 and TRBJ2-5; D may be TRBD1 (6 bases). Germline lookup yields CDR1 MNHEY and CDR2 SVGAGI. CDR3 length: 14 residues. Trimming cost V 6 bases and J 5 bases, with 16 bases left between them. CDR3: CASRVQGAGETQYF. CDR3 in DNA: TGTGCCAGCAGGGTACAGGGAGCCGGCGAGACCCAGTACTTC.